These T cell receptor beta chains were read from a single sample in a study of T cells in tumors after PD-1 blockade. TCRdb's copy holds only in-frame clones and misses some; the assay was immunoSEQ multiplex PCR. The table shows some 25,000 clones, with over 80% occurring only once. Sequencing was performed on PBMCs, taken after anti-PD-1 treatment. These TCRs come from a human donor with basal cell carcinoma. CDR3s include the opening cysteine and the closing phenylalanine or tryptophan. Each record gives: V gene, J gene, D gene, clone size, CDR3 protein, CDR3 DNA. D genes are given only for firm matches. Size tells how often a clone was seen (once, few, many) or the class of an expanded clone, and some rows leave it out.

v_gene: TRBV11-3
j_gene: TRBJ2-3
d_gene: -
abundance: -
CDR3aa: CASSLEARGVSDTQYF
CDR3nt: TGTGCCAGCAGCTTAGAAGCCAGGGGGGTGTCAGATACGCAGTATTTT

v_gene: TRBV19
j_gene: TRBJ1-2
d_gene: TRBD1
abundance: -
CDR3aa: CASRWTGGANGYTF
CDR3nt: TGTGCCAGTAGGTGGACAGGGGGCGCAAACGGCTACACCTTC

v_gene: TRBV7-9
j_gene: TRBJ1-2
d_gene: -
abundance: -
CDR3aa: CASEGQDGGYTF
CDR3nt: TGTGCCAGCGAGGGGCAGGACGGAGGCTACACCTTC

v_gene: TRBV7-6
j_gene: TRBJ1-1
d_gene: -
abundance: -
CDR3aa: CASSLGGGLREAFF
CDR3nt: TGTGCCAGCAGCTTAGGGGGGGGTTTGCGGGAAGCTTTCTTT

v_gene: TRBV30
j_gene: TRBJ2-2
d_gene: -
abundance: -
CDR3aa: CAWSSGATGELFF
CDR3nt: TGTGCCTGGAGTAGTGGGGCCACCGGGGAGCTGTTTTTT

v_gene: TRBV5-1
j_gene: TRBJ2-5
d_gene: -
abundance: once
CDR3aa: CASSPLASGSQYF
CDR3nt: TGCGCCAGCAGCCCCCTAGCTTCCGGGTCCCAGTACTTC

v_gene: TRBV6-6
j_gene: TRBJ1-1
d_gene: -
abundance: -
CDR3aa: CASTQLGNTEAFF
CDR3nt: TGTGCCAGCACCCAGCTTGGGAACACTGAAGCTTTCTTT

v_gene: TRBV6-1
j_gene: TRBJ2-2
d_gene: -
abundance: medium-sized
CDR3aa: CASSDPRDTGELFF
CDR3nt: TGTGCCAGCAGTGATCCCCGGGACACCGGGGAGCTGTTTTTT

v_gene: TRBV6-2/TRBV6-3
j_gene: TRBJ2-3
d_gene: TRBD1
abundance: -
CDR3aa: CASSYSFSRGITDTQYF
CDR3nt: TGTGCCAGCAGTTACTCGTTCAGCAGGGGGATCACAGATACGCAGTATTTT

v_gene: TRBV5-4
j_gene: TRBJ1-1
d_gene: -
abundance: medium-sized
CDR3aa: CASSPFFGDTEAFF
CDR3nt: TGTGCCAGCAGCCCCTTTTTTGGGGACACTGAAGCTTTCTTT

v_gene: TRBV2
j_gene: TRBJ2-5
d_gene: -
abundance: -
CDR3aa: CASSEALYRQETQYF
CDR3nt: TGTGCCAGCAGTGAAGCGCTTTACAGACAGGAGACCCAGTACTTC

v_gene: TRBV6-6
j_gene: TRBJ2-4
d_gene: -
abundance: -
CDR3aa: CASSDPGGVKNIQYF
CDR3nt: TGTGCCAGCAGTGACCCAGGGGGGGTCAAAAACATTCAGTACTTC

v_gene: TRBV4-2
j_gene: TRBJ2-7
d_gene: -
abundance: -
CDR3aa: CASSQPDSSAYEQYF
CDR3nt: TGTGCCAGCAGCCAACCGGACAGTTCAGCCTACGAGCAGTACTTC

v_gene: TRBV30
j_gene: TRBJ2-2
d_gene: -
abundance: -
CDR3aa: CAWTTGVTGELFF
CDR3nt: TGTGCCTGGACCACCGGGGTGACCGGGGAGCTGTTTTTT

v_gene: TRBV19
j_gene: TRBJ2-5
d_gene: TRBD2
abundance: -
CDR3aa: CASRTLAGGPETQYF
CDR3nt: TGTGCCAGTAGGACGCTAGCGGGGGGACCGGAGACCCAGTACTTC

v_gene: TRBV30
j_gene: TRBJ2-2
d_gene: -
abundance: -
CDR3aa: CAWRWELYTGELFF
CDR3nt: TGTGCCTGGAGGTGGGAGCTCTACACCGGGGAGCTGTTTTTT

v_gene: TRBV30
j_gene: TRBJ1-5
d_gene: -
abundance: once
CDR3aa: CAWSVGAPHGRAQHF
CDR3nt: TGTGCCTGGAGTGTAGGCGCCCCCCACGGCCGGGCCCAGCATTTT

v_gene: TRBV30
j_gene: TRBJ1-4
d_gene: -
abundance: few
CDR3aa: CAWRGPRGNEKLFF
CDR3nt: TGTGCCTGGAGAGGCCCCAGGGGTAATGAAAAACTGTTTTTT

v_gene: TRBV6-1
j_gene: TRBJ1-1
d_gene: -
abundance: -
CDR3aa: CASSEASPWGLNTEAFF
CDR3nt: TGTGCCAGCAGTGAAGCCTCCCCTTGGGGGTTGAACACTGAAGCTTTCTTT

v_gene: TRBV19
j_gene: TRBJ2-1
d_gene: TRBD2
abundance: -
CDR3aa: CASSIKSGGPYNEQFF
CDR3nt: TGTGCCAGTAGTATAAAGAGCGGGGGACCTTACAATGAGCAGTTCTTC

v_gene: TRBV5-4
j_gene: TRBJ2-7
d_gene: -
abundance: -
CDR3aa: CASSLGRDGTYEQYF
CDR3nt: TGTGCCAGCAGCTTGGGGAGGGACGGAACTTACGAGCAGTACTTC

v_gene: TRBV6-1
j_gene: TRBJ2-7
d_gene: -
abundance: -
CDR3aa: CASSEAGFEQYF
CDR3nt: TGTGCCAGCAGTGAAGCTGGATTCGAGCAGTACTTC

v_gene: TRBV27
j_gene: TRBJ1-5
d_gene: -
abundance: -
CDR3aa: CASRRGGGRNQPQHF
CDR3nt: TGTGCCAGCAGGCGGGGGGGAGGGAGGAATCAGCCCCAGCATTTT

v_gene: TRBV5-1
j_gene: TRBJ2-3
d_gene: -
abundance: -
CDR3aa: CASSLALGADTQYF
CDR3nt: TGCGCCAGCAGCTTGGCCTTGGGGGCAGATACGCAGTATTTT

v_gene: TRBV11-3
j_gene: TRBJ1-1
d_gene: -
abundance: -
CDR3aa: CASSLVGRAGNTEAFF
CDR3nt: TGTGCCAGCAGCTTAGTTGGTAGAGCTGGTAACACTGAAGCTTTCTTT

v_gene: TRBV11-2
j_gene: TRBJ2-3
d_gene: -
abundance: -
CDR3aa: CASSLGRRLTPTDTQYF
CDR3nt: TGTGCCAGCAGCTTAGGTCGAAGGCTGACCCCCACAGATACGCAGTATTTT

v_gene: TRBV6-1
j_gene: TRBJ1-5
d_gene: TRBD1
abundance: -
CDR3aa: CASSGRDRVGDQPQHF
CDR3nt: TGTGCCAGCAGTGGCCGGGACAGGGTTGGGGATCAGCCCCAGCATTTT

v_gene: TRBV5-6
j_gene: TRBJ1-2
d_gene: -
abundance: -
CDR3aa: CASSPIRQSNYGYTF
CDR3nt: TGTGCCAGCAGCCCTATCCGACAGAGTAACTATGGCTACACCTTC

v_gene: TRBV29-1
j_gene: TRBJ1-2
d_gene: TRBD1
abundance: -
CDR3aa: CSVDRDRENYGYTF
CDR3nt: TGCAGCGTTGATCGGGACAGGGAAAACTATGGCTACACCTTC

v_gene: TRBV2
j_gene: TRBJ1-6
d_gene: TRBD1
abundance: -
CDR3aa: CASSGQGNSPLHF
CDR3nt: TGTGCCAGCAGCGGACAGGGGAATTCACCCCTCCACTTT

v_gene: TRBV4-1
j_gene: TRBJ2-5
d_gene: -
abundance: -
CDR3aa: CASSPTDYQETQYF
CDR3nt: TGCGCCAGCAGCCCGACTGACTACCAAGAGACCCAGTACTTC

v_gene: TRBV7-6
j_gene: TRBJ2-1
d_gene: TRBD2
abundance: -
CDR3aa: CASSSASGGGHNEQFF
CDR3nt: TGTGCCAGCAGCTCGGCCTCGGGGGGGGGACACAATGAGCAGTTCTTC

v_gene: TRBV5-1
j_gene: TRBJ1-1
d_gene: -
abundance: -
CDR3aa: CASSLDSNLNTEAFF
CDR3nt: TGCGCCAGCAGCTTGGACAGCAATCTGAACACTGAAGCTTTCTTT

v_gene: TRBV18
j_gene: TRBJ2-1
d_gene: TRBD1
abundance: -
CDR3aa: CASSQDRDGNEQFF
CDR3nt: TGTGCCAGCTCACAGGACAGGGATGGCAATGAGCAGTTCTTC

v_gene: TRBV30
j_gene: TRBJ1-1
d_gene: -
abundance: -
CDR3aa: CAWGRGMNTEAFF
CDR3nt: TGTGCCTGGGGGAGGGGAATGAACACTGAAGCTTTCTTT

v_gene: TRBV6-7
j_gene: TRBJ1-2
d_gene: TRBD1
abundance: once
CDR3aa: CASRGQGFYGYTF
CDR3nt: TGTGCCAGCAGGGGACAGGGGTTTTATGGCTACACCTTC

v_gene: TRBV19
j_gene: TRBJ2-2
d_gene: TRBD1
abundance: -
CDR3aa: CASEGRSGGDTGELFF
CDR3nt: TGTGCCAGCGAGGGGCGGTCAGGGGGCGACACCGGGGAGCTGTTTTTT

v_gene: TRBV5-1
j_gene: TRBJ2-5
d_gene: -
abundance: -
CDR3aa: CASSRFSAGRFETQYF
CDR3nt: TGCGCCAGCAGCCGATTCTCGGCGGGGCGGTTTGAGACCCAGTACTTC

v_gene: TRBV19
j_gene: TRBJ1-5
d_gene: TRBD1
abundance: few
CDR3aa: CASSKDRDQPQHF
CDR3nt: TGTGCCAGTAGTAAGGACAGGGATCAGCCCCAGCATTTT

v_gene: TRBV4-1
j_gene: TRBJ2-1
d_gene: TRBD2
abundance: once
CDR3aa: CASSQGWGGYNEQFF
CDR3nt: TGCGCCAGCAGCCAAGGGTGGGGGGGTTACAATGAGCAGTTCTTC

v_gene: TRBV2
j_gene: TRBJ2-1
d_gene: -
abundance: -
CDR3aa: CASDSGVSYNEQFF
CDR3nt: TGTGCCAGCGATTCAGGGGTCTCCTACAATGAGCAGTTCTTC

v_gene: TRBV4-2
j_gene: TRBJ1-1
d_gene: -
abundance: -
CDR3aa: CARPLRNGRANTEAFF
CDR3nt: TGTGCCAGGCCGCTACGAAATGGCCGGGCAAACACTGAAGCTTTCTTT

v_gene: TRBV30
j_gene: TRBJ1-4
d_gene: -
abundance: -
CDR3aa: CAWSVDAFGEKLFF
CDR3nt: TGTGCCTGGAGTGTTGACGCTTTTGGAGAAAAACTGTTTTTT

v_gene: TRBV6-5
j_gene: TRBJ2-1
d_gene: TRBD1
abundance: -
CDR3aa: CASRRDRGTYNEQFF
CDR3nt: TGTGCCAGCAGGAGGGACAGGGGGACCTACAATGAGCAGTTCTTC

v_gene: TRBV18
j_gene: TRBJ1-1
d_gene: -
abundance: -
CDR3aa: CASSRIQDTEAFF
CDR3nt: TGTGCCAGCTCAAGAATACAAGACACTGAAGCTTTCTTT

v_gene: TRBV5-1
j_gene: TRBJ1-3
d_gene: -
abundance: once
CDR3aa: CASSLEGPQTLSGNTIYF
CDR3nt: TGCGCCAGCAGCTTGGAAGGTCCACAGACTCTCTCTGGAAACACCATATATTTT

v_gene: TRBV29-1
j_gene: TRBJ1-3
d_gene: -
abundance: -
CDR3aa: CSVTGAGNTIYF
CDR3nt: TGCAGCGTGACGGGGGCAGGAAACACCATATATTTT

v_gene: TRBV14
j_gene: TRBJ1-1
d_gene: -
abundance: few
CDR3aa: CASSVSGGGNTEAFF
CDR3nt: TGTGCCAGCAGCGTGTCGGGTGGTGGGAACACTGAAGCTTTCTTT

v_gene: TRBV5-5
j_gene: TRBJ1-6
d_gene: TRBD1
abundance: -
CDR3aa: CASSHSGTGVSPLHF
CDR3nt: TGTGCCAGCAGCCATTCAGGGACAGGGGTATCACCCCTCCACTTT

v_gene: TRBV27
j_gene: TRBJ1-5
d_gene: TRBD1
abundance: -
CDR3aa: CASRQGTNQPQHF
CDR3nt: TGTGCCAGCCGACAGGGAACCAATCAGCCCCAGCATTTT

v_gene: TRBV12-5
j_gene: TRBJ1-4
d_gene: -
abundance: few
CDR3aa: CASGFQGSTNEKLFF
CDR3nt: TGTGCTAGTGGTTTTCAGGGTTCAACTAATGAAAAACTGTTTTTT

v_gene: TRBV5-1
j_gene: TRBJ2-5
d_gene: -
abundance: -
CDR3aa: CASSWGRLTGTSKETQYF
CDR3nt: TGCGCCAGCAGCTGGGGGAGACTCACCGGGACTTCGAAAGAGACCCAGTACTTC

v_gene: TRBV10-3
j_gene: TRBJ2-1
d_gene: TRBD1
abundance: -
CDR3aa: CAITEGASGEQFF
CDR3nt: TGTGCCATCACAGAGGGGGCAAGCGGTGAGCAGTTCTTC